This T cell receptor (beta chain) was captured in a study of blood T cell repertoires in COVID-19. The table came from immunoSEQ multiplex PCR; TCRdb's copy has only in-frame clones and leaves some out. Of about 180,000 clones listed, roughly 81% are singletons. This CDR3 contains 14 residues. Germline V lookup: CDR1 SNHLY, CDR2 FYNNEI. The V segment lost 7 bases and the J segment 2 bases; nucleotides outside the gene matches: 5. While infection was still active, Seattle patients were enrolled and then followed longitudinally. The material sequenced was peripheral blood. The TCR originated in a woman over 75 with COVID-19, enrolled during active disease. The V and J genes are TRBV2 and TRBJ1-1, with 9 positions matching TRBD1. CDR3 protein: CASMMGQGNTEAFF. The CDR3 nucleotides are TGTGCCAGCATGATGGGACAGGGTAACACTGAAGCTTTCTTT.